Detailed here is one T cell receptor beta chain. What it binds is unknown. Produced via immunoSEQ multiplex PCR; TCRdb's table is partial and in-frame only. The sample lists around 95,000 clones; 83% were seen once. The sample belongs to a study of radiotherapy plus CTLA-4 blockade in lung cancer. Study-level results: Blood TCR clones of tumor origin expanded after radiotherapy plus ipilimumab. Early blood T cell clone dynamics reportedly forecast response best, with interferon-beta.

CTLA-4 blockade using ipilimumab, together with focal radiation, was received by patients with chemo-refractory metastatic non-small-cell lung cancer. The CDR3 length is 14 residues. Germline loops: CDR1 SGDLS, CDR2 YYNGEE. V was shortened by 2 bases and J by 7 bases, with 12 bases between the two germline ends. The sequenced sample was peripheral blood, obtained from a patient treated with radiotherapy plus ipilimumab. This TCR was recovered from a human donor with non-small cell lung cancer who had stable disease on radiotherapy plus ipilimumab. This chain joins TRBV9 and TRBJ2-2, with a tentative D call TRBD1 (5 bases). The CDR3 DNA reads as TGTGCCAGCAGCGTGGGGCCGGCCCTCGGGGAGCTGTTTTTT. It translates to CASSVGPALGELFF.